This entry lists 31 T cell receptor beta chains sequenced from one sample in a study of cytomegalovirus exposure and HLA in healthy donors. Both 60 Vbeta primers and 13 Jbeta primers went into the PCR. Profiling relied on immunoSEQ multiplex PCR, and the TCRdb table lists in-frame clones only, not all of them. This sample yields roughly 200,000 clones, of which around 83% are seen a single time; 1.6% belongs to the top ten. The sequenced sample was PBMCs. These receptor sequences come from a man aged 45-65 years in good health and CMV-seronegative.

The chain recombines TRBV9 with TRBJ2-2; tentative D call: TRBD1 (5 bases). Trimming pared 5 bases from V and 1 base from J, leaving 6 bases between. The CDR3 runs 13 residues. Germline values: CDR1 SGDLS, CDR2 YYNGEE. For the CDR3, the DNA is TGTGCCAGCAGGGGGCAGAACACCGGGGAGCTGTTTTTT. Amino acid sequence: CASRGQNTGELFF.

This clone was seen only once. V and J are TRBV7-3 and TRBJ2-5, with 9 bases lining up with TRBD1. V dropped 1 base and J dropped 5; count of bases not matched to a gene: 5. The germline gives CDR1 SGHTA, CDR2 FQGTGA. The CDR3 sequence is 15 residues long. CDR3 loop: CASSLRQGVGETQYF. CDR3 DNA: TGTGCCAGCAGCTTAAGACAGGGGGTAGGGGAGACCCAGTACTTC.

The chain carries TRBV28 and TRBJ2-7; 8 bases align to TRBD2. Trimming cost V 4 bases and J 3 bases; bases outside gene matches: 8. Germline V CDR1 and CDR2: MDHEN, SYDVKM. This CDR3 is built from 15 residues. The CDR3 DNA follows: TGTGCCAGCAGTTCCCCGGGACTAGGGCTCTACGAGCAGTACTTC. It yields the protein CASSSPGLGLYEQYF.

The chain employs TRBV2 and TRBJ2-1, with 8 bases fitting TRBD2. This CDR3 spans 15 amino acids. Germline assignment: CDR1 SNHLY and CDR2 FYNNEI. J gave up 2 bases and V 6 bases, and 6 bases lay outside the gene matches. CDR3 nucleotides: TGTGCCAGCAGATCAACTAGCGGCGCCTACAATGAGCAGTTCTTC. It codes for CASRSTSGAYNEQFF.

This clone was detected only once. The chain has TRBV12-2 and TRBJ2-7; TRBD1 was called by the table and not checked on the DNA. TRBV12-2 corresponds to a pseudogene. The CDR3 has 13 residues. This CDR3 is CASRSPGQRMQYF. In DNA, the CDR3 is TGTGCAAGTCGTTCCCCGGGACAACGGATGCAGTACTTC.

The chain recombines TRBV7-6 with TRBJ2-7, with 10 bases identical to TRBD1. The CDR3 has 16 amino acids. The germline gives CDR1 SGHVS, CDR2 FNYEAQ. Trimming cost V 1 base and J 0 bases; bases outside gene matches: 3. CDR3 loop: CASSLVGTGVSYEQYF. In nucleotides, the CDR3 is TGTGCCAGCAGCTTAGTCGGGACAGGGGTCTCCTACGAGCAGTACTTC. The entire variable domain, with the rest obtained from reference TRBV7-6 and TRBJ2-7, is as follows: GAGVSQSPRYKVTKRGQDVALRCDPISGHVSLYWYRQALGQGPEFLTYFNYEAQQDKSGLPNDRFSAERPEGSISTLTIQRTEQRDSAMYRCASSLVGTGVSYEQYFGPGTRLTVT.

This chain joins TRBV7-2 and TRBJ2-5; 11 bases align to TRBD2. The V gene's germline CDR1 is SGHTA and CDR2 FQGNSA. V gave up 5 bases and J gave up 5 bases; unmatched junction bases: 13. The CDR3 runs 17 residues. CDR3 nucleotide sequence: TGTGCCAGCAGCCCGGCCCTTAGCGGGGGGGCCGGCGAGACCCAGTACTTC. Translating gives CASSPALSGGAGETQYF.

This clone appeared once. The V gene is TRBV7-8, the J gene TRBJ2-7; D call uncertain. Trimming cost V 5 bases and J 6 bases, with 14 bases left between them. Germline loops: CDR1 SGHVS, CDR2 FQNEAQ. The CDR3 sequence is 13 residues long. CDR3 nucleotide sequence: TGTGCCAGCAGCCCAACTTACCGCGGCGAGCAGTACTTC. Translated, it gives CASSPTYRGEQYF.

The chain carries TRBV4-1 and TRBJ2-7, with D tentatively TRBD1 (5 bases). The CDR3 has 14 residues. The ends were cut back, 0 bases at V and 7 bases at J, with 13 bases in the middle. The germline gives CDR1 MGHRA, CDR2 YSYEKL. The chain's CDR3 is CASSQDEQAREQYF. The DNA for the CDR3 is TGCGCCAGCAGCCAAGATGAACAGGCTAGGGAGCAGTACTTC.

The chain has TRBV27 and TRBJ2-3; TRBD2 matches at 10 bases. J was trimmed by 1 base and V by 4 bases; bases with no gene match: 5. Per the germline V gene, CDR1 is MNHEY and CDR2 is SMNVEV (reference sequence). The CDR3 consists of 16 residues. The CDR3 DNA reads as TGTGCCAGCAGTTCCCCCGGGACTAGCGGCACAGATACGCAGTATTTT. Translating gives CASSSPGTSGTDTQYF.

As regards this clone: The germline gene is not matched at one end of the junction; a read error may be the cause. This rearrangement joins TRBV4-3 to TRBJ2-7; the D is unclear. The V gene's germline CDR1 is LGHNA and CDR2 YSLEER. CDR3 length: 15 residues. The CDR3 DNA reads TGCACCAGCAGCCAAGATTATGCTAGGTACTACGAGCAGTACTTC. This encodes CTSSQDYARYYEQYF.

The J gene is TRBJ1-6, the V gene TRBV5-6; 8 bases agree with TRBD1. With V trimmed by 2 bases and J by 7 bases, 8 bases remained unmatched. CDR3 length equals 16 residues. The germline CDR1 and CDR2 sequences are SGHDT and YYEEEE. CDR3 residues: CASSFRTGLRNSPLHF. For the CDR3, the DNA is TGTGCCAGCAGCTTTCGGACAGGGTTGAGAAATTCACCCCTCCACTTT.

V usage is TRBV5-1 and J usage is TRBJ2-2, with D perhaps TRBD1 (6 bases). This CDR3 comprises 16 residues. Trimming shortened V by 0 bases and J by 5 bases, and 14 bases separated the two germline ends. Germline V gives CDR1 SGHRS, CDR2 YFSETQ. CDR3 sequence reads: CASSLASVGQTGELFF. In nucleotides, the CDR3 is TGCGCCAGCAGCTTGGCCTCGGTGGGACAAACCGGGGAGCTGTTTTTT.

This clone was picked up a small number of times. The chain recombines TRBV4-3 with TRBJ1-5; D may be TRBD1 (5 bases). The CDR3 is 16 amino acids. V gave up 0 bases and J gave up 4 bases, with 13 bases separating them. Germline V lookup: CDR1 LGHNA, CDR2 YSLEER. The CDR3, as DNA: TGCGCCAGCAGCCAAGATACCGGCCCAGGGAATCAGCCCCAGCATTTT. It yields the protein CASSQDTGPGNQPQHF.

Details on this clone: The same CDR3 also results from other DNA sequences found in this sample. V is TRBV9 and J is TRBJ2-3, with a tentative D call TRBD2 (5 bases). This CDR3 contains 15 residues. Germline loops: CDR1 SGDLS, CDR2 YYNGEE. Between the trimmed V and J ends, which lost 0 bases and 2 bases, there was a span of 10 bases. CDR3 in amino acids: CASSVAPGFTDTQYF. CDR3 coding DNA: TGTGCCAGCAGCGTAGCGCCGGGATTCACAGATACGCAGTATTTT.

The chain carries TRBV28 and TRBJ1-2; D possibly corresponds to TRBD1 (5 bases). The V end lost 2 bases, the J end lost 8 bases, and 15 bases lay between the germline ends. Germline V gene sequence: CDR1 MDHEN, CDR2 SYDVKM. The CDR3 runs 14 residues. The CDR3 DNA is TGTGCCAGCAGTTTAGCAGGGAAAGTCGGCGGCTACACCTTC. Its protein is CASSLAGKVGGYTF.

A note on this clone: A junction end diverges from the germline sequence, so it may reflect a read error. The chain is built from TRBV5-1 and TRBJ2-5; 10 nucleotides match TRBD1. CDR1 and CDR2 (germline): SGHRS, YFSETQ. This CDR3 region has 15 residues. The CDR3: CASSWGTGASEIQYF. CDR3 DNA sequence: TGCGCCAGCAGCTGGGGGACAGGGGCCAGTGAGATCCAGTACTTC.

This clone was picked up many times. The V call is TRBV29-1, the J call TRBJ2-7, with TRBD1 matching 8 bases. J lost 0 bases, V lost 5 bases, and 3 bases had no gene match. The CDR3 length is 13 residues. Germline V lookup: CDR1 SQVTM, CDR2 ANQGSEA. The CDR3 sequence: CSVWTGSSYEQYF. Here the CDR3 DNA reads TGCAGCGTTTGGACAGGGAGCTCCTACGAGCAGTACTTC.

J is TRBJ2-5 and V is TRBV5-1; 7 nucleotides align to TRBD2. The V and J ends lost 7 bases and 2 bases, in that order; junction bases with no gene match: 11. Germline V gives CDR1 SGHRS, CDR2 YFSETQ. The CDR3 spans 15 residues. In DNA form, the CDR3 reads TGCGCCAGCCGATTGATGGGGACTACTCAAGAGACCCAGTACTTC. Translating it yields CASRLMGTTQETQYF.

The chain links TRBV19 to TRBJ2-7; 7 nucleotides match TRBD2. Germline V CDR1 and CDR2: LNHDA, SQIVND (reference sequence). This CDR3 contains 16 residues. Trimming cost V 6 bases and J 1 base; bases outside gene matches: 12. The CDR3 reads CASSTPESSGSYEQYF. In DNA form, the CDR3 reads TGTGCCAGTAGCACACCCGAGTCTAGCGGATCCTACGAGCAGTACTTC. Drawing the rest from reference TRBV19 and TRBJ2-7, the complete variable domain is DGGITQSPKYLFRKEGQNVTLSCEQNLNHDAMYWYRQDPGQGLRLIYYSQIVNDFQKGDIAEGYSVSREKKESFPLTVTSAQKNPTAFYLCASSTPESSGSYEQYFGPGTRLTVT.

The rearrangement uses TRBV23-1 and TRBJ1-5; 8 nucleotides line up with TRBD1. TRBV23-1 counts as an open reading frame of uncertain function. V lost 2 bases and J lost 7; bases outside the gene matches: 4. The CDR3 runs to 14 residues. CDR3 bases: TGCGCCAGCAGTCAACCCCAGGGGGCACAGCCCCAGCATTTT. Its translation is CASSQPQGAQPQHF.

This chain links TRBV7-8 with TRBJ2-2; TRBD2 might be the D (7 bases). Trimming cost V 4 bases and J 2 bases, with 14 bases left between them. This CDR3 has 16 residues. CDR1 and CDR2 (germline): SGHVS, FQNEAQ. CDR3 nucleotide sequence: TGTGCCAGCAGCTGGGGGGGCCTCAGCAACACCGGGGAGCTGTTTTTT. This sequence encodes CASSWGGLSNTGELFF. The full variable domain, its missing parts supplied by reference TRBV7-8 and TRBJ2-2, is GAGVSQSPRYKVAKRGQDVALRCDPISGHVSLFWYQQALGQGPEFLTYFQNEAQLDKSGLPSDRFFAERPEGSVSTLKIQRTQQEDSAVYLCASSWGGLSNTGELFFGEGSRLTVL.

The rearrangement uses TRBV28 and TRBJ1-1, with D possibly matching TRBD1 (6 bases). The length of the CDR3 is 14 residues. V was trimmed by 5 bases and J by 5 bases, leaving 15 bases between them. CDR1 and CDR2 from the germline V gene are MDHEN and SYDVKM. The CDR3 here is CASSTTGLRTEAFF. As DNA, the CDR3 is TGTGCCAGCAGTACTACAGGGTTGAGGACTGAAGCTTTCTTT.

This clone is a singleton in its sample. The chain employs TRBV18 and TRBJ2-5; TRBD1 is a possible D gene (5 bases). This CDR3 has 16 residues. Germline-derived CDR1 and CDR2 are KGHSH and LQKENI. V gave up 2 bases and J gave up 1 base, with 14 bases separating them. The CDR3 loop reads CASSPKPDKAQETQYF. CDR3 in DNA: TGTGCCAGCTCACCAAAACCGGACAAGGCCCAAGAGACCCAGTACTTC.

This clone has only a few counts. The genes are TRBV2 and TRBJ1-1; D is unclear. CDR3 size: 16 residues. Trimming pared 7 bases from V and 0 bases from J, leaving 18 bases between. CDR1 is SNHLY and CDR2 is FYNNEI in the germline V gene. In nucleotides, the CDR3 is TGTGCCAGCATTGTAAGGAGCGCCGTTATGAACACTGAAGCTTTCTTT. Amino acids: CASIVRSAVMNTEAFF. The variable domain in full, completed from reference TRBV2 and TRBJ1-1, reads EPEVTQTPSHQVTQMGQEVILRCVPISNHLYFYWYRQILGQKVEFLVSFYNNEISEKSEIFDDQFSVERPDGSNFTLKIRSTKLEDSAMYFCASIVRSAVMNTEAFFGQGTRLTVV.

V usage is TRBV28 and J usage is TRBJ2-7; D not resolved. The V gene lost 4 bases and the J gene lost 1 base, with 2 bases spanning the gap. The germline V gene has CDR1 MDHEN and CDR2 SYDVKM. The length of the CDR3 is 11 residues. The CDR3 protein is CASSSSYEQYF. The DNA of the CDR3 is TGTGCCAGCAGTTCATCCTACGAGCAGTACTTC.

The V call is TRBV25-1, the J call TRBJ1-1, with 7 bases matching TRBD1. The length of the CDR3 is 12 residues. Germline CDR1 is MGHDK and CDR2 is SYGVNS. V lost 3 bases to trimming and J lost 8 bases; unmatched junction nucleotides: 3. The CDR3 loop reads CASSDPTGEAFF. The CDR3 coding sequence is TGTGCCAGCAGTGACCCGACAGGGGAAGCTTTCTTT. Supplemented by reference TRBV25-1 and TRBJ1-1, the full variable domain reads EADIYQTPRYLVIGTGKKITLECSQTMGHDKMYWYQQDPGMELHLIHYSYGVNSTEKGDLSSESTVSRIRTEHFPLTLESARPSHTSQYLCASSDPTGEAFFGQGTRLTVV.

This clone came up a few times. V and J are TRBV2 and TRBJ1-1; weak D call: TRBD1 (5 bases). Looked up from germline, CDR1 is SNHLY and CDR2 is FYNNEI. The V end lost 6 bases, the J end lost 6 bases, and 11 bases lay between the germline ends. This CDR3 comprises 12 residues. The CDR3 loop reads CASREGTAEAFF. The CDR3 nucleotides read TGTGCCAGCAGGGAGGGGACGGCTGAAGCTTTCTTT.

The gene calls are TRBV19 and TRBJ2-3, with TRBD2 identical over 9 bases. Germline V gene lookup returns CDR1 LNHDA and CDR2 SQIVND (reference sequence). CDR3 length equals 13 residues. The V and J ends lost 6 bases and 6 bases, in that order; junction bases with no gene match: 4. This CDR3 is CASRGTSLDTQYF. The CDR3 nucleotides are TGTGCCAGTAGGGGGACTAGCTTGGATACGCAGTATTTT.

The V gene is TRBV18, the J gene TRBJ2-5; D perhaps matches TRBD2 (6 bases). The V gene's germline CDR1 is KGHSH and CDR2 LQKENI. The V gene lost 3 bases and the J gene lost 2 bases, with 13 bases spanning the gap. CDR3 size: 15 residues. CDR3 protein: CASSPPHGGQETQYF. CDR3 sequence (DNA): TGTGCCAGCTCACCCCCACACGGAGGGCAAGAGACCCAGTACTTC.

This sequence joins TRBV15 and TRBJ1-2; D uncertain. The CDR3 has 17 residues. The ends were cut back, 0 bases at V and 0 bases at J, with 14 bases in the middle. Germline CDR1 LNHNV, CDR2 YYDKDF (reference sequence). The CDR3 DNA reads TGTGCCACCAGCAGAGATCGTGGAGGCCGAGCTAACTATGGCTACACCTTC. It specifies CATSRDRGGRANYGYTF.